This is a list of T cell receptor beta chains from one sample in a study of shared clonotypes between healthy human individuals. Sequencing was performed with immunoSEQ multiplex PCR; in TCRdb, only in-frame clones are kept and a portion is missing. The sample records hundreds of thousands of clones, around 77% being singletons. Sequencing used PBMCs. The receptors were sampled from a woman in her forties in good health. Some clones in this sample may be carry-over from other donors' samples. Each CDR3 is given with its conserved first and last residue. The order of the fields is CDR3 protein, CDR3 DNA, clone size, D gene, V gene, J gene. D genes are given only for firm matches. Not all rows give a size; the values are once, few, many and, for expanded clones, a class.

CDR3: CASSLNLGSRTEAFF; DNA: TGTGCCAGCAGCTTGAACCTAGGGTCCAGGACTGAAGCTTTCTTT; size: NA; D: NA; V: TRBV5-4; J: TRBJ1-1
CDR3: CASSLEENTEAFF; DNA: TGTGCCAGCAGCTTAGAGGAAAACACTGAAGCTTTCTTT; size: NA; D: NA; V: TRBV7-6; J: TRBJ1-1
CDR3: CASSLVKSVLSGANVLTF; DNA: TGTGCCAGCAGCTTAGTGAAGTCCGTTCTCTCTGGGGCCAACGTCCTGACTTTC; size: few; D: NA; V: TRBV7-9; J: TRBJ2-6
CDR3: CASSLSVQSTDTQYF; DNA: TGCGCCAGCAGCTTGTCGGTCCAGAGCACAGATACGCAGTATTTT; size: NA; D: NA; V: TRBV5-1; J: TRBJ2-3
CDR3: CASSELVVGAFF; DNA: TGTGCCAGCAGTGAATTGGTGGTGGGGGCTTTCTTT; size: few; D: NA; V: TRBV2; J: TRBJ1-1
CDR3: CAWTHAGQWNTEAFF; DNA: TGTGCCTGGACCCATGCCGGACAGTGGAACACTGAAGCTTTCTTT; size: NA; D: NA; V: TRBV30; J: TRBJ1-1
CDR3: CASSARLAGEQFF; DNA: TGTGCCAGCAGCGCCCGACTAGCGGGTGAGCAGTTCTTC; size: NA; D: TRBD2; V: TRBV7-7; J: TRBJ2-1
CDR3: CASSLGIDGNQPQHF; DNA: TGCGCCAGCAGCTTGGGGATTGATGGGAATCAGCCCCAGCATTTT; size: many; D: NA; V: TRBV5-1; J: TRBJ1-5
CDR3: CASSLAQGNSYNEQFF; DNA: TGTGCCAGCAGCTTAGCACAGGGGAACTCCTACAATGAGCAGTTCTTC; size: few; D: TRBD1; V: TRBV11-1; J: TRBJ2-1
CDR3: CATSSGFSYEQYF; DNA: TGTGCCACCTCCTCGGGCTTCTCCTACGAGCAGTACTTC; size: many; D: NA; V: TRBV6-6; J: TRBJ2-7
CDR3: CASSLGQLNEKLFF; DNA: TGTGCCAGCAGCCTGGGACAGCTAAATGAAAAACTGTTTTTT; size: NA; D: TRBD1; V: TRBV5-5; J: TRBJ1-4
CDR3: CASSRDIEGYTF; DNA: TGTGCCAGCAGTAGAGACATTGAAGGCTACACCTTC; size: NA; D: NA; V: TRBV25-1; J: TRBJ1-2
CDR3: CATSLGDTGELFF; DNA: TGTGCCACCAGCCTAGGGGACACCGGGGAGCTGTTTTTT; size: NA; D: NA; V: TRBV15; J: TRBJ2-2
CDR3: CASSQAQGSYEQYF; DNA: TGTGCCAGCTCACAGGCACAGGGGAGTTACGAGCAGTACTTC; size: NA; D: TRBD1; V: TRBV18; J: TRBJ2-7
CDR3: CASSGGGSGTYNEQFF; DNA: TGTGCCAGCAGTGGGGGGGGAAGCGGAACATACAATGAGCAGTTCTTC; size: NA; D: TRBD2; V: TRBV6-1; J: TRBJ2-1
CDR3: CASSPLNNEQFF; DNA: TGTGCTAGCAGCCCCTTAAACAATGAGCAGTTCTTC; size: NA; D: NA; V: TRBV7-7; J: TRBJ2-1
CDR3: CASSLGPNEKLFF; DNA: TGTGCCAGCAGCCTCGGGCCAAATGAAAAACTGTTTTTT; size: NA; D: NA; V: TRBV5-4; J: TRBJ1-4